The 23 T cell receptor beta chains below come from one sample, sequenced in a study of CD8 T cells in ankylosing spondylitis. These receptors are not linked to any known antigen. TCRdb analysed the 5' RACE reads with MiXCR anew, one entry per CDR3 protein. This sample has about 480,000 distinct CDR3 sequences, with about a sixth found just once. Findings of the study overall: A TCR beta motif of about 8 highly homologous variants appeared characteristic of ankylosing spondylitis blood.

The material sequenced was blood, either unsorted or a sorted T cell fraction (not recorded which). The receptors here all came from a male donor with ankylosing spondylitis.

There are a few counts of this clonotype. The J gene is TRBJ2-5, the V gene TRBV4-1; 7 bases fit TRBD2. CDR3 size: 14 residues. V was pared by 4 bases and J by 4 bases, with 6 bases of the junction left unmatched. Germline CDR1 and CDR2: MGHRA and YSYEKL. The CDR3 sequence: CASSRGGTGETQYF. Here the CDR3 DNA reads TGCGCCAGCAGCCGCGGGGGAACTGGAGAGACCCAGTACTTC.

Of note for this clonotype: The conserved closing phenylalanine or tryptophan is absent in this CDR3, likely reflecting a read error. The gene calls are TRBV4-1 and TRBJ2-1, with 9 bases lining up with TRBD1. CDR1 and CDR2 from the germline V gene are MGHRA and YSYEKL. This CDR3 has 16 residues. Trimming removed 0 bases from V and 7 bases from J; junction bases left unmatched: 7. CDR3 sequence (DNA): TGCGCCAGCAGCCAAGACGAGACAGGGGGATTGAATGAGCAGTTCCTC. Translated, it gives CASSQDETGGLNEQFL.

The rearrangement links TRBV29-1 to TRBJ1-5, with a possible D match to TRBD1 (5 bases). Trimming took off 7 bases at V and 4 bases at J, with 14 bases between the two ends. The CDR3 loop spans 13 amino acids. The germline CDR1 and CDR2 sequences are SQVTM and ANQGSEA. CDR3 region: CSASLGPNQPQHF. The CDR3 DNA reads TGCAGCGCGTCCCTGGGACCGAATCAGCCCCAGCATTTT.

This clonotype was recorded at least ten times. The chain is built from TRBV12-3 or TRBV12-4 and TRBJ1-2; no clear D gene. V was cut by 6 bases and J by 3 bases, with 14 bases left in between. The CDR3 covers 14 residues. CDR3 in DNA: TGTGCCAGCAGGCCCACGGGGTCTGACTATGGCTACACCTTC. Encoded protein: CASRPTGSDYGYTF.

The V gene is TRBV12-3 or TRBV12-4, the J gene TRBJ2-2, with D possibly being TRBD2 (5 bases). Trimming took 8 bases from V and 5 from J, leaving 15 bases between them. This CDR3 has 14 amino acids. DNA for the CDR3: TGTGCCAGCGGGGAGAACCCCCGTACCGGGGAGCTGTTTTTT. Translation gives CASGENPRTGELFF.

This clonotype was counted between two and nine times. The genes are TRBV7-4 and TRBJ2-3, with D tentatively TRBD1 (7 bases). V shed 7 bases and J shed 0 bases, with 17 bases lying between them. This CDR3 comprises 16 residues. Looked up from germline, CDR1 is SGHVT and CDR2 is SQSDAQ. The CDR3 spells CASKIDRDCSTDTQYF. In DNA form, the CDR3 reads TGTGCCAGCAAGATAGACAGGGACTGTAGCACAGATACGCAGTATTTT. The whole variable domain, filled in from reference TRBV7-4 and TRBJ2-3, reads GAGVSQSPRYKVAKRGRDVALRCDSISGHVTLYWYRQTLGQGSEVLTYSQSDAQRDKSGRPSGRFSAERPERSVSTLKIQRTEQGDSAVYLCASKIDRDCSTDTQYFGPGTRLTVL.

Note on this clonotype: The junction differs from germline at one of its ends, possibly a read error. The chain is built from TRBV19 and TRBJ1-6; no reliable D call. Germline CDR1 is LNHDA and CDR2 is SQIVND (reference sequence). This CDR3 has 15 amino acids. CDR3 bases: TGTGCCAGTAGAGAAAGCCAAGGGTATAACTCACCCCTCCACTTT. Amino acid sequence: CASRESQGYNSPLHF.

This clonotype came up a few times. The chain is built from TRBV6-1 and TRBJ1-2, with TRBD1 as a possible D gene (6 bases). V gave up 5 bases and J gave up 0 bases, with 10 bases separating them. This CDR3 spans 14 amino acids. In germline, CDR1 is MNHNS, CDR2 SASEGT. Here the CDR3 reads CASSQTGTNYGYTF. The CDR3, as DNA: TGTGCCAGCAGTCAGACAGGAACTAACTATGGCTACACCTTC.

This chain connects TRBV18 to TRBJ2-1; D is ambiguous. Per germline, CDR1 KGHSH and CDR2 LQKENI. Trimming removed 8 bases from V and 4 bases from J, with 21 bases in between. This CDR3 is built from 16 residues. This CDR3 is CASKSGLLVKYNEQFF. In nucleotides, the CDR3 is TGTGCCAGCAAATCGGGCCTCCTCGTGAAGTACAATGAGCAGTTCTTC. The full variable domain, rest sourced from reference TRBV18 and TRBJ2-1, is NAGVMQNPRHLVRRRGQEARLRCSPMKGHSHVYWYRQLPEEGLKFMVYLQKENIIDESGMPKERFSAEFPKEGPSILRIQQVVRGDSAAYFCASKSGLLVKYNEQFFGPGTRLTVL.

The rearrangement uses TRBV6-8 and TRBJ2-7; D unclear. In germline, CDR1 is MNHGY, CDR2 SAAAGT. The CDR3 has 15 amino acids. Trimming removed 6 bases at V and 1 base at J, with 16 bases between. The CDR3 reads CASRILKAGSYEQYF. The CDR3 DNA is TGTGCCAGCAGGATTCTTAAGGCCGGGTCCTACGAGCAGTACTTC.

This clonotype was seen a handful of times. The rearrangement links TRBV2 to TRBJ2-7; maybe TRBD2 (7 bases). This CDR3 has 12 amino acids. Trimming removed 8 bases at V and 2 bases at J, with 10 bases between. CDR1 and CDR2 from the germline V gene are SNHLY and FYNNEI. The CDR3 reads CASGRGAYEQYF. CDR3 bases: TGTGCCAGCGGGAGGGGGGCCTACGAGCAGTACTTC.

This clonotype was observed many times. CDR3 coding DNA: TGTGCCAGCAGTTCGGGACTAGCGGGGAAGGGATTCTTC. Encoded protein: CASSSGLAGKGFF. The V call is TRBV12-3 or TRBV12-4, the J call TRBJ2-1; 13 bases fit TRBD2. This CDR3 contains 13 residues. Unmatched junction bases numbered 7, after V lost 4 bases and J lost 16 bases.

The J gene is TRBJ2-3, the V gene TRBV5-1, with 9 bases fitting TRBD1. The CDR3 is 17 amino acids. Trimming removed 4 bases from V and 3 bases from J; junction bases left unmatched: 12. CDR1 SGHRS and CDR2 YFSETQ come from the germline V gene. The CDR3 sequence is CASSNAVVGQGTDTQYF. CDR3 bases: TGCGCCAGCAGCAACGCGGTGGTAGGACAGGGGACAGATACGCAGTATTTT.

The table lists this clonotype with a few counts. This chain links TRBV5-5 with TRBJ2-5; 7 bases fit TRBD2. The V segment lost 5 bases and the J segment 2 bases; nucleotides outside the gene matches: 12. This CDR3 has 16 amino acids. CDR1 and CDR2 from the germline V gene are SGHKS and YYEKEE (reference sequence). The CDR3: CASRMGPGGGQETQYF. In DNA, the CDR3 is TGTGCCAGCAGGATGGGCCCGGGCGGGGGTCAAGAGACCCAGTACTTC. Full variable domain (outside the CDR3, taken from reference TRBV5-5 and TRBJ2-5): DAGVTQSPTHLIKTRGQQVTLRCSPISGHKSVSWYQQVLGQGPQFIFQYYEKEERGRGNFPDRFSARQFPNYSSELNVNALLLGDSALYLCASRMGPGGGQETQYFGPGTRLLVL.

A few counts support this clonotype. This chain uses TRBV4-1 with TRBJ2-7; 11 bases match TRBD2. From germline, CDR1 is MGHRA and CDR2 YSYEKL. With 2 bases clipped from V and 3 bases from J, the junction kept 3 bases outside the gene matches. CDR3 length: 15 amino acids. The CDR3 bases are TGCGCCAGCAGCCAAACCGGGACTAGCGGCTACGAGCAGTACTTC. Amino acid sequence: CASSQTGTSGYEQYF.

The genes are TRBV7-2 and TRBJ2-3, with D possibly matching TRBD2 (6 bases). Trimming shortened V by 5 bases and J by 5 bases, and 17 bases separated the two germline ends. Germline CDR1 SGHTA, CDR2 FQGNSA. This CDR3 has 15 amino acids. CDR3 nucleotides: TGTGCCAGCAGCCCCCGGACGCGGGGAAGAGATACGCAGTATTTT. Its translation is CASSPRTRGRDTQYF.

This clonotype was seen a handful of times. CDR3 region: CASSSEQGASGELFF. The CDR3 coding sequence is TGTGCCAGCAGCTCGGAACAGGGGGCTTCCGGGGAGCTGTTTTTT. The rearrangement links TRBV5-6 to TRBJ2-2; 9 positions agree with TRBD1. The CDR3 covers 15 residues. J lost 6 bases, V lost 3 bases, and 6 bases had no gene match. The germline gives CDR1 SGHDT, CDR2 YYEEEE. Full variable domain (remainder filled in from reference TRBV5-6 and TRBJ2-2): DAGVTQSPTHLIKTRGQQVTLRCSPKSGHDTVSWYQQALGQGPQFIFQYYEEEERQRGNFPDRFSGHQFPNYSSELNVNALLLGDSALYLCASSSEQGASGELFFGEGSRLTVL.

This clonotype was picked up a small number of times. The V gene is TRBV5-1, the J gene TRBJ2-1, with 15 bases fitting TRBD2. V trimming: 3 bases; J trimming: 5 bases; junction bases outside the gene matches: 3. Germline CDR1 SGHRS, CDR2 YFSETQ. This CDR3 is 16 amino acids long. The CDR3: CASSSGTSGRNNEQFF. In nucleotides, the CDR3 is TGCGCCAGCAGCTCAGGGACTAGCGGGAGGAACAATGAGCAGTTCTTC.

This clonotype was seen more than once but under ten times. The V gene is TRBV20-1, the J gene TRBJ2-5; D gene ambiguous. The CDR3 is made up of 14 amino acids. Germline V lookup: CDR1 DFQATT, CDR2 SNEGSKA (reference sequence). Trimming took 0 bases from V and 5 from J, leaving 13 bases between them. CDR3 nucleotides: TGCAGTGCTAGAGATCGGGTCGCGTGGGAGACCCAGTACTTC. It translates to CSARDRVAWETQYF.

In this sample, this clonotype turned up a few times. The genes are TRBV4-1 and TRBJ2-3; weak D call: TRBD2 (6 bases). The CDR3 loop spans 15 amino acids. V was pared by 2 bases and J by 2 bases, with 11 bases between. Germline V gives CDR1 MGHRA, CDR2 YSYEKL. CDR3 protein: CASSQPGLYTDTQYF. The CDR3 nucleotides are TGCGCCAGCAGCCAACCGGGACTCTACACAGATACGCAGTATTTT.

This clonotype was observed a handful of times. The gene calls are TRBV5-1 and TRBJ2-3; D is possibly TRBD2 (5 bases). This CDR3 contains 14 residues. Per germline, CDR1 SGHRS and CDR2 YFSETQ. V dropped 6 bases and J dropped 4 bases, with 15 bases sitting between them. The CDR3 loop reads CASTPAGIPDTQYF. The DNA for the CDR3 is TGCGCCAGCACACCTGCCGGGATCCCAGATACGCAGTATTTT.

This clonotype was detected ten times or more. The V call is TRBV29-1, the J call TRBJ1-2; weak D call: TRBD1 (5 bases). CDR1 and CDR2 (germline): SQVTM, ANQGSEA. The CDR3 extends over 12 amino acids. V shed 7 bases and J shed 2 bases, with 11 bases lying between them. CDR3 DNA: TGCAGCGCCGGACGGGGGAACTATGGCTACACCTTC. It specifies CSAGRGNYGYTF.

There are many counts of this clonotype. The chain employs TRBV10-3 and TRBJ2-1; 8 nucleotides line up with TRBD2. The J segment lost 6 bases and the V segment lost 3 bases, leaving 7 bases of the junction unmatched. From germline, CDR1 is ENHRY and CDR2 SYGVKD. This CDR3 is built from 15 residues. CDR3 nucleotide sequence: TGTGCCATCAGTGACCCGGGAGGGTCAGCCAATGAGCAGTTCTTC. Protein sequence: CAISDPGGSANEQFF.